This T cell receptor beta chain appears in the sequencing data of a study of cytomegalovirus exposure and HLA in healthy donors. Study-wide results and caveats: Likely technical artifact: a cluster of highly shared sequence variants. Only CMV serostatus was available as immune exposure information. The study listed under 200 cytomegalovirus-associated TCR beta chains. An ancestry cluster, one associated with Asian ancestry, reportedly showed fewer N-insertions than the approximately 650-donor mean in a later analysis.

Comment on this clone: Its specificity is not known.

The PCR contained 60 Vbeta and 13 Jbeta primers. Sequenced by immunoSEQ multiplex PCR; TCRdb stores in-frame clones only, minus some. Of 150,000 to 200,000 clones listed, 84% were seen once; the top ten hold roughly 5.2%. The V and J ends lost 2 bases and 6 bases respectively, with 13 bases between them. Per the germline V gene, CDR1 is MNHEY and CDR2 is SVGAGI. The CDR3 has 14 residues. This sequence originates from a girl between 10 and 17 years old in good health and CMV-seropositive. The sample was PBMCs. The chain has TRBV6-5 and TRBJ1-2, with a possible D match to TRBD1 (5 bases). The CDR3: CASSYDSHFDGYTF. The CDR3 DNA reads TGTGCCAGCAGTTACGACAGCCATTTCGATGGCTACACCTTC.